This T cell receptor (beta chain) was captured in a study of blood T cells in healthy people across ages. Study-level findings and limits: Comparison with aged donors showed that long-lived donors had more naive CD4+ cells and higher diversity.

Trimming stripped 5 bases from V and 6 bases from J, with 14 bases between. This CDR3 has 14 residues. CDR1 is SGHTA and CDR2 is FQGTGA in the germline V gene. The second PCR ran about 6 to 12 cycles with a sample-barcoded 5' primer and J-beta primers. A template-switch adaptor containing 12 random nucleotides labeled each cDNA molecule. A single record per CDR3 protein comes from TCRdb applying MiXCR to the 5' RACE reads. The table has approximately 1.5 million distinct CDR3 sequences, about 35% seen once. A note on this clonotype: What it binds is not known.

Each individual donor underwent a draw of ten milliliters of peripheral blood. Sequenced material: blood. V gene TRBV7-3 combines with J gene TRBJ2-1; D gene uncertain. This TCR was sampled from a woman younger than 45 in good health. CDR3 loop: CASSTDPRANEQFF. The CDR3 DNA reads TGTGCCAGCAGCACCGATCCCCGAGCCAATGAGCAGTTCTTC.